What follows are 2 T cell receptor beta chains derived from one specimen sequenced in a study of blood T cell repertoires in COVID-19. Assay: immunoSEQ multiplex PCR; the TCRdb copy retains only in-frame clones and omits some. The table includes 100,000 to 120,000 clones, about 76% detected once. The sample taken for sequencing was peripheral blood. These receptor sequences come from a woman aged 70-85 years with acute or convalescent COVID-19.

V is TRBV5-1 and J is TRBJ1-2, with D possibly being TRBD1 (5 bases). The germline V and J ends were trimmed by 0 bases and 7 bases, with 13 bases remaining between them. The V gene's germline CDR1 is SGHRS and CDR2 YFSETQ. The CDR3 has 14 residues. CDR3 region: CASSLGTGRVGYTF. The DNA for the CDR3 is TGCGCCAGCAGCTTGGGGACGGGCAGGGTTGGCTACACCTTC.

The genes are TRBV3-1 (or the pseudogene TRBV3-2) and TRBJ1-3, with a weak D call TRBD1 (5 bases). Per the germline V gene, CDR1 is LGHDT and CDR2 is YNNKEL (reference sequence). Trimming pared 1 base from V and 2 bases from J, leaving 12 bases between. The length of the CDR3 is 16 residues. The CDR3 spells CASSQAVGGAGNTIYF. The CDR3 nucleotides read TGTGCCAGCAGCCAAGCAGTCGGAGGGGCTGGAAACACCATATATTTT.